The clone carrying this T cell receptor beta chain was picked up a small number of times. Its target is not known. Other DNA sequences of this sample code for an identical CDR3. This entry belongs to a study of beta chain features in type 1 diabetes. Study outcomes and limitations: Comparison showed that naive, central memory and Treg TCRB repertoires appeared more similar among patients than among healthy donors. TCRB CDR3s from Type 1 diabetes patients were moderately but significantly shorter in all four CD4+ subsets.

The V end was cut by 3 bases, the J end by 2 bases, with 7 bases between. Germline V gene sequence: CDR1 KGHSH, CDR2 LQKENI. The CDR3 runs to 13 residues. The whole isolated RNA underwent reverse transcription, so sequencing captured expressed TCRB transcripts. Using immunoSEQ multiplex PCR, the repertoire was profiled, and TCRdb retains in-frame clones only, with some absent. This table holds around 300,000 clones, 14% found once. V gene TRBV18 combines with J gene TRBJ1-2; D perhaps matches TRBD1 (5 bases). The origin of this receptor is a man aged 25-45 years in good health. Sequenced: central memory CD4+ T cells from blood. CDR3 nucleotides: TGTGCCAGCTCACCGGACAAGAACTATGGCTACACCTTC. This sequence encodes CASSPDKNYGYTF.